Sequencing of this T cell receptor beta chain was carried out in a study of CD8+ T cells in alopecia areata. The V gene's germline CDR1 is MNHEY and CDR2 SVGAGI. J gave up 5 bases and V 4 bases, and 8 bases lay outside the gene matches. This CDR3 spans 16 amino acids. This clone was seen a few times. Extraction and reverse transcription of RNA yielded cDNA as the sequencing template. The assay was immunoSEQ multiplex PCR, and TCRdb's table has in-frame clones only and misses some. The repertoire has over 150,000 clones, approximately 60% of them found once; the top ten carry around 5%. The sequence derives from a human donor in good health. The rearrangement joins TRBV6-5 to TRBJ2-3, with 11 bases matching TRBD2. The material sequenced was CD8+ T cells sorted from blood. CDR3 in amino acids: CASSWTLAGAQDTQYF. The CDR3 nucleotides are TGTGCCAGCAGTTGGACACTAGCGGGGGCGCAAGATACGCAGTATTTT.